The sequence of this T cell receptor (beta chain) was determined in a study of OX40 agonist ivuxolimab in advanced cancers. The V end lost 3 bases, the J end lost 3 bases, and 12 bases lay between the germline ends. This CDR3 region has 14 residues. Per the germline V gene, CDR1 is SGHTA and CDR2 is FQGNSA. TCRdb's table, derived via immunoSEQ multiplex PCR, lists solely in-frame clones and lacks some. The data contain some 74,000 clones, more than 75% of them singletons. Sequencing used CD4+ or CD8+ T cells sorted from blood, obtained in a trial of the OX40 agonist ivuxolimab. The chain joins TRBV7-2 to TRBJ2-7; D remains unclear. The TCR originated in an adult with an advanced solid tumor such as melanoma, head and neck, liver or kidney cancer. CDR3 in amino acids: CASSLGNLVYEQYF. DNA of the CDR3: TGTGCCAGCAGCTTGGGGAACTTGGTCTACGAGCAGTACTTC.